This T cell receptor (beta chain) was documented in a study of T cell responses to AZD1222 COVID-19 vaccine. Generated by immunoSEQ multiplex PCR, the TCRdb table keeps only in-frame clones and is missing some. The sample shows some 190,000 clones, approximately 92% of them seen only once. V lost 8 bases and J lost 7, with 6 bases in between. Germline V gene sequence: CDR1 MNHEY, CDR2 SMNVEV (reference sequence). This CDR3 region has 11 residues. The sequence was obtained from an adult in good health. Sequenced material: peripheral blood, taken on day 0 of AZD1222 vaccination. V usage is TRBV27 and J usage is TRBJ1-6; tentatively, D is TRBD1 (5 bases). The CDR3 coding sequence is TGTGCCAGCGCAGGGAATTCACCCCTCCACTTT. Residues: CASAGNSPLHF.